The present T cell receptor (beta chain) was sequenced within a study of blood T cell repertoires in COVID-19. The wider study: Collection of acute and convalescent COVID-19 samples took place in the United States, Italy and Spain. The analysed material was cDNA or gDNA that came from T cells, B-cell-depleted T cells, or PBMCs.

Seattle patients were enrolled while actively infected and followed longitudinally. In the authors' methods: Amplification of reference gene primers provided the estimated nucleated cell counts. Data came from immunoSEQ multiplex PCR; TCRdb stores just in-frame clones and leaves some out. The DNA was the basis for D and trimming; V, J and clone size are from that table. The sample has 250,000 to 400,000 clones, about 91% seen once. Germline V gene data show CDR1 as LNHNV and CDR2 as YYDKDF (reference sequence). CDR3 length: 16 residues. The V end lost 0 bases, the J end lost 0 bases, and 6 bases lay between the germline ends.

The clonotype was recovered from a woman in her twenties or thirties with COVID-19, enrolled during active disease. The chain recombines TRBV15 with TRBJ1-6, with D unclear. The sequenced sample was peripheral blood. The CDR3 DNA sequence: TGTGCCACCAGCAGAGACAGAAGCTCCTATAATTCACCCCTCCACTTT. Its protein is CATSRDRSSYNSPLHF.